This T cell receptor beta chain comes out of a study of shared clonotypes between healthy human individuals. On the study more broadly: Every donor yielded three CD4 naive, three CD4 memory, two CD8 naive and one CD8 memory plate.

An even split of each subset's genomic DNA across several immunoSEQ plates was performed. TCRdb's copy holds only in-frame clones and misses some; the assay was immunoSEQ multiplex PCR. The table lists about 990,000 clones, about 80% of them singletons, with roughly 0.62% in the top ten. Comments on this clone: Its specificity is not known.

Study-level points and caveats: In general, naive subsets displayed greater estimated richness than memory subsets did.

The CDR3 is 14 amino acids. Trimming shortened V by 5 bases and J by 3 bases, and 11 bases separated the two germline ends. Germline loops: CDR1 SGHTA, CDR2 FQGNSA. The sequence was collected from a man aged 18 to 30 in good health. Some clones in this sample may be carry-over from other donors' samples. Sequencing used memory CD4+ T cells from PBMCs. As for subset: CD45RA-negative fraction. The V call is TRBV7-2, the J call TRBJ1-5, with D uncertain. CDR3 sequence (DNA): TGTGCCAGCAGCCCCGAGGGCTACAATCAGCCCCAGCATTTT. It translates to CASSPEGYNQPQHF.